The 27 T cell receptor beta chains below come from one sample, sequenced in a study of CD8 T cells in Susac syndrome. RNA in amounts of roughly 0.5 to 1 ug was reverse transcribed with random hexamers. One entry per CDR3 protein results from TCRdb running MiXCR on the immunoSEQ multiplex PCR reads. The profile shows about 300,000 distinct CDR3 sequences, roughly 85% of them singletons. The specimen was CD8+ T cells from PBMCs. The receptors shown here come from a human donor with multiple sclerosis.

The chain carries TRBV29-1 and TRBJ2-5; no clear D gene. V dropped 5 bases and J dropped 2 bases, with 3 bases sitting between them. This CDR3 contains 10 residues. Germline V gene lookup returns CDR1 SQVTM and CDR2 ANQGSEA. CDR3 region: CSVWQETQYF. In nucleotides, the CDR3 is TGCAGCGTTTGGCAAGAGACCCAGTACTTC.

The rearrangement joins TRBV19 to TRBJ2-7, with TRBD2 as a possible D gene (6 bases). Germline V gene lookup returns CDR1 LNHDA and CDR2 SQIVND (reference sequence). This CDR3 is 15 amino acids long. Trimming left V 4 bases short and J 3 bases short, with 16 bases between. The CDR3 sequence: CASSTLEGTHYEQYF. CDR3 sequence (DNA): TGTGCCAGTAGTACCCTAGAGGGGACTCACTACGAGCAGTACTTC. Together with reference TRBV19 and TRBJ2-7, the CDR3 gives the full variable domain: DGGITQSPKYLFRKEGQNVTLSCEQNLNHDAMYWYRQDPGQGLRLIYYSQIVNDFQKGDIAEGYSVSREKKESFPLTVTSAQKNPTAFYLCASSTLEGTHYEQYFGPGTRLTVT.

This chain connects TRBV6-2 or TRBV6-3 to TRBJ2-7; D is unresolved. V was trimmed by 4 bases and J by 0 bases, leaving 10 bases between them. The CDR3 consists of 14 residues. Germline V lookup: CDR1 MNHEY, CDR2 SVGEGT. The CDR3 is CASSLPDNSYEQYF. The CDR3 DNA reads as TGTGCCAGCAGTTTACCAGACAACTCCTACGAGCAGTACTTC.

J is TRBJ2-7 and V is TRBV18; 7 bases align to TRBD2. The CDR3 contains 15 residues. From germline, CDR1 is KGHSH and CDR2 LQKENI. Unmatched junction bases numbered 4, after V lost 0 bases and J lost 2 bases. CDR3 nucleotide sequence: TGTGCCAGCTCACCACCCTGGACTAGGGCCTACGAGCAGTACTTC. It yields the protein CASSPPWTRAYEQYF.

The CDR3 spells CASSPLDYNEQFF. The CDR3 DNA reads as TGTGCCAGCAGTCCACTAGACTACAATGAGCAGTTCTTC. The V call is TRBV27, the J call TRBJ2-1; TRBD2 might be the D (5 bases). The CDR3 contains 13 residues. CDR1 is MNHEY and CDR2 is SMNVEV in the germline V gene (reference sequence). V was cut by 5 bases and J by 3 bases, with 8 bases left in between.

This clonotype was seen once. The V and J genes are TRBV2 and TRBJ2-7, with a weak D call TRBD1 (5 bases). Between the trimmed V and J ends, which lost 8 bases and 3 bases, there was a span of 20 bases. CDR3 size: 15 residues. CDR1 and CDR2 (germline): SNHLY, FYNNEI. Here the CDR3 reads CASYSIRGDFYEQYF. The CDR3 bases are TGTGCCAGCTACTCTATTAGGGGCGATTTCTACGAGCAGTACTTC.

The V gene is TRBV4-1, the J gene TRBJ2-3; TRBD1 aligns across 8 bases. This CDR3 region has 17 residues. The germline CDR1 and CDR2 sequences are MGHRA and YSYEKL. With V trimmed by 3 bases and J by 2 bases, 10 bases remained unmatched. The chain's CDR3 is CASSQDPGGGFTDTQYF. In DNA form, the CDR3 reads TGCGCCAGCAGCCAGGATCCAGGGGGCGGTTTCACAGATACGCAGTATTTT.

The rearrangement links TRBV28 to TRBJ2-2; the D gene is possibly TRBD2 (5 bases). V lost 1 base and J lost 1, with 10 bases in between. CDR3 length: 16 amino acids. CDR1 MDHEN and CDR2 SYDVKM come from the germline V gene. The CDR3 DNA reads as TGTGCCAGCAGTTTATTACTAGTTGGGAACACCGGGGAGCTGTTTTTT. Residues: CASSLLLVGNTGELFF.

This clonotype was seen just once. V gene TRBV20-1 combines with J gene TRBJ2-2, with D possibly being TRBD1 (6 bases). CDR1 and CDR2 from the germline V gene are DFQATT and SNEGSKA (reference sequence). The germline V and J ends were trimmed by 3 bases and 1 base, with 9 bases remaining between them. The CDR3 contains 14 residues. CDR3 coding DNA: TGCAGTGCTAGGCTCAGGGGGAACACCGGGGAGCTGTTTTTT. As protein: CSARLRGNTGELFF.

This chain links TRBV7-4 with TRBJ2-1; TRBD1 or TRBD2 may be the D gene (5 bases each). The CDR3 extends over 16 amino acids. CDR1 and CDR2 from the germline V gene are SGHVT and SQSDAQ. V dropped 4 bases and J dropped 4 bases, with 17 bases sitting between them. The chain's CDR3 is CASSSPGSVTYNEQFF. CDR3 DNA: TGTGCCAGCAGCTCCCCAGGGAGCGTGACGTACAATGAGCAGTTCTTC.

The rearrangement joins TRBV7-9 to TRBJ2-1; 11 nucleotides line up with TRBD1. CDR1 and CDR2 (germline): SEHNR, FQNEAQ (reference sequence). The CDR3 sequence is 15 residues long. The trim removed 5 bases at V and 3 bases at J, leaving 3 bases unmatched. CDR3 DNA: TGTGCCAGCAGCGACGGGACAGGGGGCTACAATGAGCAGTTCTTC. As protein: CASSDGTGGYNEQFF.

This chain connects TRBV28 to TRBJ1-5; D uncertain. V was trimmed by 10 bases and J by 3 bases, leaving 13 bases between them. The germline V gene encodes CDR1 MDHEN and CDR2 SYDVKM. This CDR3 is 13 amino acids long. The CDR3 DNA is TGTGCCACTGGGGTTACAAACAATCAGCCCCAGCATTTT. It yields the protein CATGVTNNQPQHF.

The V and J genes are TRBV7-2 and TRBJ1-2; D unclear. The germline V gene has CDR1 SGHTA and CDR2 FQGNSA. This CDR3 spans 14 amino acids. Trimming took off 9 bases at V and 0 bases at J, with 14 bases between the two ends. DNA for the CDR3: TGTGCCAGAGCCTCAGGTCCGGCTAACTATGGCTACACCTTC. The encoded protein is CARASGPANYGYTF.

The chain recombines TRBV6-2 or TRBV6-3 with TRBJ1-5; D remains ambiguous. Trimming left V 2 bases short and J 3 bases short, with 5 bases between. The CDR3 sequence is 13 residues long. Germline CDR1 reads MNHEY; CDR2 reads SVGEGT. CDR3 sequence reads: CASSYTVNQPQHF. In nucleotides, the CDR3 is TGTGCCAGCAGTTACACAGTCAATCAGCCCCAGCATTTT.

The chain carries TRBV27 and TRBJ2-1; D perhaps matches TRBD2 (6 bases). Looked up from germline, CDR1 is MNHEY and CDR2 is SMNVEV (reference sequence). CDR3 length equals 15 residues. V was cut by 8 bases and J by 1 base, with 15 bases left in between. CDR3: CASRRGTSSYNEQFF. Here the CDR3 DNA reads TGTGCCAGCCGCCGGGGGACCTCTTCCTACAATGAGCAGTTCTTC.

V usage is TRBV6-1 and J usage is TRBJ1-1; 7 bases match TRBD1. J was trimmed by 2 bases and V by 5 bases; bases with no gene match: 11. This CDR3 has 16 amino acids. The germline V gene has CDR1 MNHNS and CDR2 SASEGT. The DNA of the CDR3 is TGTGCCAGCAGTCCCCTCCTGGGGGACAGAAACACTGAAGCTTTCTTT. Its translation: CASSPLLGDRNTEAFF.

This chain connects TRBV6-1 to TRBJ2-3; 9 nucleotides match TRBD1. CDR3 length: 16 residues. Germline values: CDR1 MNHNS, CDR2 SASEGT. V dropped 6 bases and J dropped 1; count of bases not matched to a gene: 8. CDR3 DNA sequence: TGTGCCAGCAGGCGAACCCGGACAGGGGGCACAGATACGCAGTATTTT. This gives the protein CASRRTRTGGTDTQYF.

The rearrangement joins TRBV28 to TRBJ2-2; D ambiguous. With 7 bases removed from V and 6 bases from J, the gap between germline ends came to 12 bases. In germline, CDR1 is MDHEN, CDR2 SYDVKM. The CDR3 has 13 amino acids. DNA of the CDR3: TGTGCCAGCACTCTTCAATCCTCCGGGGAGCTGTTTTTT. It encodes CASTLQSSGELFF.

CDR3 sequence reads: CASSLDRAVYGYTF. CDR3 DNA: TGTGCCAGCAGCCTAGACAGGGCGGTCTATGGCTACACCTTC. V usage is TRBV5-6 and J usage is TRBJ1-2; 7 nucleotides agree with TRBD1. This CDR3 has 14 amino acids. Germline values: CDR1 SGHDT, CDR2 YYEEEE. V lost 4 bases, J lost 4 bases, and 7 bases stayed unmatched.

CDR3 sequence: CAWSLGTGLDTQYF. The CDR3 DNA follows: TGTGCCTGGAGTCTAGGGACAGGGTTAGATACGCAGTATTTT. The V call is TRBV30, the J call TRBJ2-3, with TRBD1 matching 9 bases. The length of the CDR3 is 14 residues. Germline assignment: CDR1 GTSNPN and CDR2 SVGIG (reference sequence). With 2 bases clipped from V and 5 bases from J, the junction kept 5 bases outside the gene matches. The complete variable domain, with remaining parts taken from reference TRBV30 and TRBJ2-3, reads SQTIHQWPATLVQPVGSPLSLECTVEGTSNPNLYWYRQAAGRGLQLLFYSVGIGQISSEVPQNLSASRPQDRQFILSSKKLLLSDSGFYLCAWSLGTGLDTQYFGPGTRLTVL.

The chain joins TRBV20-1 to TRBJ1-5; 8 bases align to TRBD1. Germline values: CDR1 DFQATT, CDR2 SNEGSKA (reference sequence). This CDR3 is built from 17 residues. V trimming: 5 bases; J trimming: 5 bases; junction bases outside the gene matches: 17. In DNA, the CDR3 is TGCAGTGCTCACAGGGGGAAGGGTATTTATCGGGATCAGCCCCAGCATTTT. Translated, it gives CSAHRGKGIYRDQPQHF.

The chain couples TRBV10-1 to TRBJ2-7; 9 nucleotides line up with TRBD2. CDR3 length: 14 amino acids. Germline V gene lookup returns CDR1 WNHNN and CDR2 SYGVQD (reference sequence). The V and J ends lost 5 bases and 2 bases, in that order; junction bases with no gene match: 4. Written as DNA, the CDR3 is TGCGCCAGCAGTATAGCGGGAGACCCCTACGAGCAGTACTTC. Translation gives CASSIAGDPYEQYF.

The V and J genes are TRBV14 and TRBJ1-2; tentative D call: TRBD1 (5 bases). The CDR3 runs to 13 residues. Trimming pared 1 base from V and 5 bases from J, leaving 8 bases between. Germline V gives CDR1 SGHDN, CDR2 FVKESK. CDR3 nucleotide sequence: TGTGCCAGCAGCCAAGCCACAGGATATGGCTACACCTTC. Translated, it gives CASSQATGYGYTF.

The rearrangement joins TRBV6-6 to TRBJ2-3, with D possibly matching TRBD1 (5 bases). The ends were cut back, 2 bases at V and 11 bases at J, with 14 bases in the middle. The CDR3 extends over 13 amino acids. Germline V CDR1 and CDR2: MNHNY, SVGAGI (reference sequence). CDR3 sequence (DNA): TGTGCCAGCAGTTACATGACAGCTCTTGGGCAGTATTTT. Its translation: CASSYMTALGQYF.

The sample holds one count of this clonotype. The chain uses TRBV7-3 and TRBJ2-1; 10 nucleotides line up with TRBD2. The CDR3 sequence is 15 residues long. The junction had 5 bases not matched to a gene; V was cut back by 1 base and J by 8 bases. Germline V gives CDR1 SGHTA, CDR2 FQGTGA. DNA of the CDR3: TGTGCCAGCAGCTTAAAAGCGGGAGGGCCCGATGAGCAGTTCTTC. Translated, it gives CASSLKAGGPDEQFF.

The chain has TRBV4-3 and TRBJ2-7; 7 nucleotides align to TRBD2. The germline gives CDR1 LGHNA, CDR2 YSLEER. Trimming took 0 bases from V and 0 from J; bases not matched to a gene: 5. This CDR3 region has 16 residues. CDR3 bases: TGCGCCAGCAGCCAAGATGCCGGGGGGAGCTCCTACGAGCAGTACTTC. Translating it yields CASSQDAGGSSYEQYF.

This chain joins TRBV7-8 and TRBJ1-2, with 7 nucleotides matching TRBD1. Looked up from germline, CDR1 is SGHVS and CDR2 is FQNEAQ. CDR3 length: 17 residues. V trimming: 3 bases; J trimming: 1 base; junction bases outside the gene matches: 11. The CDR3 loop reads CASSFHSGQLNNYGYTF. The CDR3 region has the DNA TGTGCCAGCAGCTTTCACTCGGGACAGCTAAATAACTATGGCTACACCTTC.